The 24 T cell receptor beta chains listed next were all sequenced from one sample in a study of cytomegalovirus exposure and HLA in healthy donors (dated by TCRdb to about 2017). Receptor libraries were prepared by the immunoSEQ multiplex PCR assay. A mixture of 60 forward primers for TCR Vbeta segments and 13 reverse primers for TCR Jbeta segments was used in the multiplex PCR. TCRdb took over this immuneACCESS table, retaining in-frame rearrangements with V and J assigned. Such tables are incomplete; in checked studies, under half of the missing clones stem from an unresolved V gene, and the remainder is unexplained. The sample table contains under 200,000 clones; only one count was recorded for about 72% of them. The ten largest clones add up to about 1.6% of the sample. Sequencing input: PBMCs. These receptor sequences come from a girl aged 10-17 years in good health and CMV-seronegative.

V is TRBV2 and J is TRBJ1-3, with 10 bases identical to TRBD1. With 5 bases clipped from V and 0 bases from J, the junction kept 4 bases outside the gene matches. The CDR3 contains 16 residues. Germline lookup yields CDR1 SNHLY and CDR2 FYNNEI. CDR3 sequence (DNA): TGTGCCAGCAGTCCCGACAGGGGGCTCTCTGGAAACACCATATATTTT. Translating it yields CASSPDRGLSGNTIYF.

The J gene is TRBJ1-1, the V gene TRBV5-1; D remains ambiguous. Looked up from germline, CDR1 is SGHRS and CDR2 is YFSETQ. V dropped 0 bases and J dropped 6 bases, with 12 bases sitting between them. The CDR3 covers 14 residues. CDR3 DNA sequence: TGCGCCAGCAGCTTGGCCGTTAATCCCGCTGAAGCTTTCTTT. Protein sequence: CASSLAVNPAEAFF. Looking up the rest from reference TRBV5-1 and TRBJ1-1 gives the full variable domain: KAGVTQTPRYLIKTRGQQVTLSCSPISGHRSVSWYQQTPGQGLQFLFEYFSETQRNKGNFPGRFSGRQFSNSRSEMNVSTLELGDSALYLCASSLAVNPAEAFFGQGTRLTVV.

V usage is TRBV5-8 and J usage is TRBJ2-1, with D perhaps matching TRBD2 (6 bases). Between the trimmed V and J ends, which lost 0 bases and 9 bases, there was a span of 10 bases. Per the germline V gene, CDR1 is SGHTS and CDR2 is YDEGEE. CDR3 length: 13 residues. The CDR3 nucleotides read TGTGCCAGCAGCTTGGCCGTGGGGGGTGAGCAGTTCTTC. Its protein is CASSLAVGGEQFF.

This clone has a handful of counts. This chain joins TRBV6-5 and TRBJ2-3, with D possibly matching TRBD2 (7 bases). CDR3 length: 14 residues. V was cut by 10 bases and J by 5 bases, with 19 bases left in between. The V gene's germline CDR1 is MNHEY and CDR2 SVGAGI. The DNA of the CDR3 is TGTGCCAATGGCGGGAGCGGGGACATAGATACGCAGTATTTT. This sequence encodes CANGGSGDIDTQYF.

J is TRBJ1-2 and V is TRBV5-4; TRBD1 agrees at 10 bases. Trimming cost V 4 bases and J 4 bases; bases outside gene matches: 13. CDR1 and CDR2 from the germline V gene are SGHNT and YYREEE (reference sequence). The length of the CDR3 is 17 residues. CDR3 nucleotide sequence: TGTGCCAGCAGCCCCAGACCGTCCGGGACAGGGGCCTATGGCTACACCTTC. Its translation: CASSPRPSGTGAYGYTF. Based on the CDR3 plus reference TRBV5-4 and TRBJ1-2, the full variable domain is ETGVTQSPTHLIKTRGQQVTLRCSSQSGHNTVSWYQQALGQGPQFIFQYYREEENGRGNFPPRFSGLQFPNYSSELNVNALELDDSALYLCASSPRPSGTGAYGYTFGSGTRLTVV.

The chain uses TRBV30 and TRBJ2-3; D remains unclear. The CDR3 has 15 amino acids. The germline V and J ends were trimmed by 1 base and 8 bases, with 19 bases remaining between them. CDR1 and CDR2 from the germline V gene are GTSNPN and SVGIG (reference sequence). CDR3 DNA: TGTGCCTGGAGTGGCCCAGGTCTGGCTCGTTTTACGCAGTATTTT. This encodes CAWSGPGLARFTQYF.

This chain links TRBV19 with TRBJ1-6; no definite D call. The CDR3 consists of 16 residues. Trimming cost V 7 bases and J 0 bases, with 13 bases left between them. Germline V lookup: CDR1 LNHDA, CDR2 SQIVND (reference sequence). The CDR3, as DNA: TGTGCCAGTATCGGGAGCAGTAGCTCCTATAATTCACCCCTCCACTTT. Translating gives CASIGSSSSYNSPLHF.

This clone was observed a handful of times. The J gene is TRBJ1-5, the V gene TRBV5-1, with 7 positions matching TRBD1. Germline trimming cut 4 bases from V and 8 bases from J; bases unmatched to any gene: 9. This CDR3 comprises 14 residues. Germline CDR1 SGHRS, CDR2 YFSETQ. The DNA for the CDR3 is TGCGCCAGCAGCCGGACAGGTCCCGAGGAGCCCCAGCATTTT. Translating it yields CASSRTGPEEPQHF.

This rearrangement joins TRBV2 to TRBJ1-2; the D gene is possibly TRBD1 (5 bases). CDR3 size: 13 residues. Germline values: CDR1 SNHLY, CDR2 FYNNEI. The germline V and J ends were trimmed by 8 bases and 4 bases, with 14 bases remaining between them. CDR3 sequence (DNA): TGTGCCAGCGCCGGGGCCGGGGGCTATGGCTACACCTTC. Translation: CASAGAGGYGYTF.

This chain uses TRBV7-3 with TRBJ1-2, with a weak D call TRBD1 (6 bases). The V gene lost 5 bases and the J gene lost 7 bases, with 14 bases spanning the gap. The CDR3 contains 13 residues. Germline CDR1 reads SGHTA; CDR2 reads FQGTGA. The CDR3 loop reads CASSPTGRGGYTF. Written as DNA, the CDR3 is TGTGCCAGCAGCCCTACAGGGCGCGGTGGCTACACCTTC.

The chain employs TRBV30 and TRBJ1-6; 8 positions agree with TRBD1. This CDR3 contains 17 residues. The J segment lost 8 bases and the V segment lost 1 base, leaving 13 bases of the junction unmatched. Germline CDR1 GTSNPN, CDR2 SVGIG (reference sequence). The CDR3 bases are TGTGCCTGGAGTGGATCTACAGGGGGAGTGGGAGATTCACCCCTCCACTTT. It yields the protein CAWSGSTGGVGDSPLHF.

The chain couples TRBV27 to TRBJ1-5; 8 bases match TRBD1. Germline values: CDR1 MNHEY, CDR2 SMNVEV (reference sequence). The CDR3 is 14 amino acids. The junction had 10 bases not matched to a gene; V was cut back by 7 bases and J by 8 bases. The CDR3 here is CASKGRGPGEPQHF. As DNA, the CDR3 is TGTGCCAGCAAGGGCAGGGGGCCTGGGGAGCCCCAGCATTTT.

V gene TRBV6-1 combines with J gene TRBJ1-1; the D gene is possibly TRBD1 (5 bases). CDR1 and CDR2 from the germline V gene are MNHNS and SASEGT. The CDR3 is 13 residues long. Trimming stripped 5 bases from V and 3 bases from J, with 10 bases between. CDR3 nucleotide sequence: TGTGCCAGCAGTTCTCCGGGGGACACTGAAGCTTTCTTT. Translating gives CASSSPGDTEAFF.

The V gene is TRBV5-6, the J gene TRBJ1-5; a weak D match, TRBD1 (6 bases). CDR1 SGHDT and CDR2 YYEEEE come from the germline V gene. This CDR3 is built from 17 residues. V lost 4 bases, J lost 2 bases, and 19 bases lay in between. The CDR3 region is CASSPAGGRGGNQPQHF. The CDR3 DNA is TGTGCCAGCAGCCCGGCTGGCGGCAGGGGTGGCAATCAGCCCCAGCATTTT.

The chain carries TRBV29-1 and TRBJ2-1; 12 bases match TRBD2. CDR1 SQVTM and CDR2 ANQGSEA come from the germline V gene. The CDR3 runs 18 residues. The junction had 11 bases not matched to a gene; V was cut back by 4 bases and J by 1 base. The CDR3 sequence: CSVVPSGGVLDSYNEQFF. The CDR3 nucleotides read TGCAGCGTTGTCCCTAGCGGGGGGGTTTTAGATTCCTACAATGAGCAGTTCTTC.

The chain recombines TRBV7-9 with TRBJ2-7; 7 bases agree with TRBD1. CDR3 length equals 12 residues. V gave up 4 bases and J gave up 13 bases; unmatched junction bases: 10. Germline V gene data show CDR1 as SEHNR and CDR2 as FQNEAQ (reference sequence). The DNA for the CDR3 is TGTGCCAGCAGCTACCCTTTGGGGGACAGTTACTTC. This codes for CASSYPLGDSYF.

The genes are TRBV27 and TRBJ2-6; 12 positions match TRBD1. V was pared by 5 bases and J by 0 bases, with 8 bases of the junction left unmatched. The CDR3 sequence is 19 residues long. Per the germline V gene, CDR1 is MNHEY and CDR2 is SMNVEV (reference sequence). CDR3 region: CASSLKPGQGASGANVLTF. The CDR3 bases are TGTGCCAGCAGTCTAAAACCGGGACAGGGGGCCTCTGGGGCCAACGTCCTGACTTTC.

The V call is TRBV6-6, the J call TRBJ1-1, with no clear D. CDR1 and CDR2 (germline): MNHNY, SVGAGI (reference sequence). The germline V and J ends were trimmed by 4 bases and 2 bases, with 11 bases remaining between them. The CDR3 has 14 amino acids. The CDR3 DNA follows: TGTGCCAGCAGTTTGTTGGCTCCCAACACTGAAGCTTTCTTT. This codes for CASSLLAPNTEAFF.

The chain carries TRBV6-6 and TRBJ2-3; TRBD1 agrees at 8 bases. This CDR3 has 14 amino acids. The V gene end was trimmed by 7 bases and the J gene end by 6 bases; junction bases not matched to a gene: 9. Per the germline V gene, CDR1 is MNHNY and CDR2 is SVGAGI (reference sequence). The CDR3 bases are TGTGCCAGCACCGACGGGACAGGTTGGGATACGCAGTATTTT. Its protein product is CASTDGTGWDTQYF.

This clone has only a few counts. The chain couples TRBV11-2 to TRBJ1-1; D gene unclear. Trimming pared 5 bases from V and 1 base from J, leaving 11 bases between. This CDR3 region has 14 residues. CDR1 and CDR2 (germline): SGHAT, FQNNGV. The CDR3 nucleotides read TGTGCCAGCAGCCGCACCCCCGGGAACACTGAAGCTTTCTTT. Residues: CASSRTPGNTEAFF.

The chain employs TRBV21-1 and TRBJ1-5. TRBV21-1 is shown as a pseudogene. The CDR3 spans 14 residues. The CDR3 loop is CAGGDTSVLEPQHF. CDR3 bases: TGTGCCGGGGGGGACACCTCCGTGTTGGAGCCCCAGCATTTT.

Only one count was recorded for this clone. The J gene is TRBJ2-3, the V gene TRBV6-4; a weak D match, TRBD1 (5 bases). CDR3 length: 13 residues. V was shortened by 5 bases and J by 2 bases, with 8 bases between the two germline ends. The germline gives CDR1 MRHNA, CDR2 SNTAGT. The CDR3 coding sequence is TGTGCCAGCAGTCGGACAATCACAGATACGCAGTATTTT. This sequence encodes CASSRTITDTQYF.

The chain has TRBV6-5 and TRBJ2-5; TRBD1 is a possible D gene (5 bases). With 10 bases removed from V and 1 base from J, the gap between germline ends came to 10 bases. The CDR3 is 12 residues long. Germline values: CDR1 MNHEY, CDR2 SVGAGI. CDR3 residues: CATRQGQETQYF. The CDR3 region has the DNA TGTGCCACAAGGCAGGGCCAAGAGACCCAGTACTTC.

The CDR3 DNA sequence: TGTGCCAGCAGCCAGTTTACAGGGAAAGTCTATGGCTACACCTTC. As protein: CASSQFTGKVYGYTF. V usage is TRBV14 and J usage is TRBJ1-2; maybe TRBD1 (6 bases). This CDR3 contains 15 residues. The germline V gene has CDR1 SGHDN and CDR2 FVKESK. V dropped 3 bases and J dropped 4 bases, with 15 bases sitting between them. The entire variable domain, with the rest obtained from reference TRBV14 and TRBJ1-2, is as follows: EAGVTQFPSHSVIEKGQTVTLRCDPISGHDNLYWYRRVMGKEIKFLLHFVKESKQDESGMPNNRFLAERTGGTYSTLKVQPAELEDSGVYFCASSQFTGKVYGYTFGSGTRLTVV.